One TCR beta chain is described in this entry. The sample is drawn from a study of T cell changes during pregnancy in multiple sclerosis. Assay used: immunoSEQ multiplex PCR; TCRdb lists only in-frame clones, some missing. The repertoire consists of approximately 63,000 clones, with roughly 91% occurring once and the leading ten covering over 2%. The sequence was collected from a female donor in good health, enrolled as a control in a pregnancy study. Sequencing used peripheral blood, obtained in the third trimester of pregnancy.

CDR3 DNA: TGTGCCAGCAGCCCTACGGTGCGACTTACTCCGGTGGAGACCCAGTACTTC. Translating gives CASSPTVRLTPVETQYF. The genes are TRBV7-8 and TRBJ2-5; the D is unclear. This CDR3 comprises 17 residues. The V end lost 5 bases, the J end lost 5 bases, and 24 bases lay between the germline ends. CDR1 is SGHVS, CDR2 FQNEAQ, per germline.